This T cell receptor (beta chain) derives from a study of technical replicates of blood from a few donors. The CDR3 is 14 residues long. Germline-derived CDR1 and CDR2 are SGHTA and FQGTGA. The germline V and J ends were trimmed by 2 bases and 1 base, with 8 bases remaining between them. The method was immunoSEQ multiplex PCR; TCRdb's version includes in-frame clones alone and lacks a portion of them. Of around 79,000 clones listed, 90% to 95% were seen once; the top ten hold 0.3% to 0.45%. The rearrangement uses TRBV7-3 and TRBJ1-1; D is undetermined. The sequenced sample consisted of T cells isolated from PBMCs. This TCR came from a human donor in good health. For the CDR3, the DNA is TGTGCCAGCAGCTTAGGCAGGTCGAACACTGAAGCTTTCTTT. Translated, it gives CASSLGRSNTEAFF. Full variable domain (missing parts from reference TRBV7-3 and TRBJ1-1): GAGVSQTPSNKVTEKGKYVELRCDPISGHTALYWYRQSLGQGPEFLIYFQGTGAADDSGLPNDRFFAVRPEGSVSTLKIQRTERGDSAVYLCASSLGRSNTEAFFGQGTRLTVV.